This TCR beta chain was identified in a study of long-term antiretroviral therapy in people with HIV (dated 2022 in TCRdb). Background on the whole study: The earliest samples were collected roughly a decade before the 2015 WHO recommendation for immediate ART, at a time when ART was usually postponed until CD4 counts fell. About 35% of the 30 participants with HIV were female. A retrospective serial study tested whether ART initiation and durable HIV suppression were associated with changes in peripheral blood TRB repertoire composition and diversity. No cross-contamination during QIAcube processing was shown when test extractions of a monoclonal T-cell line were performed alongside over 25 polyclonal samples. From some 30 adults with confirmed HIV infection, the cohort provided approximately 210 cryopreserved PBMC samples, gathered serially across a mean of approximately six years (range 1-12). The paper's findings and limits, for the study overall: Samples dated from about 2003 to 2018, and the ART regimens used may be less effective than current ones. Inferences about post-ART repertoire changes are limited because no data were available on ART adherence, viral resistance or therapy changes. At every time point, the repertoire was dominated by expanded TRB clones first identified before ART initiation, although this dominance fluctuated and, in many PLHIV, declined after ART. Because pre-ART samples had limited cell numbers, profiling was done on unsorted PBMC rather than on sorted CD4+ and CD8+ T cells. Because PBMC availability was limited, only the TCR beta chain was sequenced, with no alpha chain pairing. Starting ART was linked to a significant rise in TRB diversity, yet even with long-term ART the diversity remained significantly lower than in transplant donor controls. Compared with controls, HIV repertoires had narrower CDR3 length ranges, and the network structure pointed to an antigen-experienced repertoire that shifted only slightly toward naive after ART.

Turning to this clone: It lacks a known antigen. Within one base of it there is no much larger clone, and no base qualities were kept.

To be included, a participant needed at least one PBMC sample from before ART initiation plus at least two post-ART samples. All participants with HIV were treated in the United States of America. Before DNA extraction, cryopreserved samples containing 1-10 million PBMC were thawed and washed. At the time of the earliest PBMC sample for each participant with HIV, ages ranged from about 23 to 60 years. Per participant, PBMC samples came from 1-4 timepoints prior to ART initiation and 2-8 timepoints following ART initiation, for a median of 7 samples. Serial HIV viral load, CD4+ T-cell count, ART history and demographic data were obtained for every participant. Genomic DNA was extracted from unsorted PBMC with a Qiagen kit on a QIAcube, with processing performed in batches of 12 samples. The immunoSEQ hsTCRB v3.0 assay was used at survey level resolution to sequence the TRB variable region. The target sequencing depth for TRB was roughly 35,000-50,000 T-cell genomes per sample. TRB libraries were pooled and sequenced on an Illumina MiSeq using a v3 150-cycle kit. The study's processing was this. Repertoire analysis was performed in R inside a reproducible Nextflow workflow that covered QC, data transformation and analysis. LymphoSeq2, an R package for exploring AIRR-Seq data, was used to implement custom analyses. Several samples yielding fewer than 5000 total TRB sequences were excluded, leaving more than 150 analyzed HIV repertoires. Among the roughly 200 retained HIV repertoires, approximately 61 were collected before ART initiation and around 130 after ART initiation. Each repertoire was downsampled to 5000 TRB nucleotide sequences, and summary statistics were averaged across 100 downsampling iterations. The analysis kept only TRB sequences whose CDR3 regions were at least seven amino acids long. Diversity was assessed using a clonality score derived from Shannon entropy and using the Gini coefficient. In the repertoire networks, any two of the top 5000 CDR3 amino acid sequences were connected whenever the two sequences differed by an edit distance of one. For TRB CDR3 amino acid sequences, GLIPH2 was used to predict antigen specificity groups and MHC restriction. CDR3 amino acid sequences were matched against VDJdb and McPAS-TCR to flag known CMV, EBV, HIV or tissue antigen associations. Pre-ART, post-ART and control groups were compared with Wilcoxon signed-rank tests and Holm-Bonferroni correction. Not all clones reach the TCRdb copy of this immuneACCESS table, which keeps in-frame sequences only. Checked studies attribute under half of the gap to unresolved V genes and leave the rest unexplained. The D gene and trimming were derived from the DNA, and the V and J assignments and clone size from that table. The sample contains about 31,000 clones, around nine tenths of them found a single time. 4% to 5.5% of the sample is held by the ten biggest clonotypes.

Reading from cysteine to phenylalanine, the CDR3 counts 13 amino acids. Only the CDR3 DNA is retained, 39 bases long and in frame from the first base. The germline V gene sets CDR1 to LGHNA and CDR2 to YSLEER. Trimming removed 5 bases from V and 5 bases from J, leaving 12 bases between the germline ends. Sequencing was performed on unsorted PBMCs, taken 5 to 5.5 years after starting antiretroviral therapy. This receptor was identified in a woman in her thirties or forties with HIV. The chain links TRBV4-3 with TRBJ2-5; the D gene assignment is ambiguous. The CDR3 loop reads CASSVHQTETQYF. The nucleotide sequence is given as TGCGCCAGCAGCGTACATCAAACGGAGACCCAGTACTTC.